Presented here are 24 T cell receptor beta chains from one specimen sequenced in a study of T cells in Graves' hyperthyroidism and ophthalmopathy. Amplified TCR beta CDR3 regions came from RNA transcripts. The study used the HTBI primer set for a first-round RT-PCR of the TCR CDR3. TCRdb ran MiXCR on the multiplex PCR reads and lists one entry per CDR3 protein. Of 450,000 to 650,000 distinct CDR3 sequences listed, 20% to 25% are singletons. The sample comprised blood. The receptors derive from a man aged 18 to 29 with Graves' hyperthyroidism.

This clonotype was seen at least ten times. This chain connects TRBV6-1 to TRBJ1-1, with D tentatively TRBD1 (6 bases). There are 14 residues in the CDR3. Trimming removed 6 bases at V and 0 bases at J, with 11 bases between. CDR1 is MNHNS, CDR2 SASEGT, per germline. In DNA, the CDR3 is TGTGCCAGCAGAAACGACAGGTTGAACACTGAAGCTTTCTTT. Translating it yields CASRNDRLNTEAFF.

The chain is built from TRBV25-1 and TRBJ1-2; 9 bases are a match to TRBD1. J lost 4 bases, V lost 5 bases, and 14 bases had no gene match. CDR1 and CDR2 (germline): MGHDK, SYGVNS. This CDR3 spans 17 amino acids. The CDR3: CASSNSQYGTGTYGYTF. The CDR3 DNA sequence: TGTGCCAGCAGTAATAGCCAATATGGGACAGGGACCTATGGCTACACCTTC.

The chain couples TRBV15 to TRBJ2-2, with 12 bases matching TRBD2. The CDR3 covers 19 residues. In germline, CDR1 is LNHNV, CDR2 YYDKDF (reference sequence). The J segment lost 5 bases and the V segment lost 2 bases, leaving 12 bases of the junction unmatched. CDR3 region: CATSRWGPRGTSGTGELFF. Written as DNA, the CDR3 is TGTGCCACCAGCAGATGGGGGCCCCGAGGGACTAGCGGGACCGGGGAGCTGTTTTTT. Based on the CDR3 plus reference TRBV15 and TRBJ2-2, the full variable domain is DAMVIQNPRYQVTQFGKPVTLSCSQTLNHNVMYWYQQKSSQAPKLLFHYYDKDFNNEADTPDNFQSRRPNTSFCFLDIRSPGLGDTAMYLCATSRWGPRGTSGTGELFFGEGSRLTVL.

This clonotype was counted a few times. A much larger clone lies a single base off, so this may be a read error. The J gene is TRBJ2-5, the V gene TRBV11-1; D is possibly TRBD1 or TRBD2 (6 bases each). CDR1 SGHAT and CDR2 FQDESV come from the germline V gene (reference sequence). The CDR3 loop spans 16 amino acids. Between the trimmed V and J ends, which lost 6 bases and 5 bases, there was a span of 22 bases. CDR3 loop: CASSLSGQPRQETQYF. The CDR3 bases are TGTGCCAGCAGTCTTAGCGGACAGCCAAGGCAGGAGACCCAGTACTTC.

The rearrangement uses TRBV18 and TRBJ2-7; a weak D match, TRBD1 (6 bases). The CDR3 loop spans 14 amino acids. Germline CDR1 reads KGHSH; CDR2 reads LQKENI. Trimming left V 4 bases short and J 5 bases short, with 15 bases between. The CDR3: CASSRIQGSDEQYF. The CDR3 DNA reads TGTGCCAGCTCACGCATTCAGGGGAGCGACGAGCAGTACTTC.

This clonotype was counted at least ten times. The rearrangement uses TRBV12-3 or TRBV12-4 and TRBJ2-5, with TRBD1 matching 7 bases. J was trimmed by 3 bases and V by 6 bases; bases with no gene match: 7. The CDR3 loop spans 14 amino acids. The chain's CDR3 is CASRRQGAEETQYF. The DNA of the CDR3 is TGTGCCAGCAGACGACAGGGAGCCGAAGAGACCCAGTACTTC.

This clonotype was detected only once. V is TRBV6-9 and J is TRBJ2-5, with 11 bases aligning to TRBD2. This CDR3 is built from 16 residues. Germline V gives CDR1 MNHGY, CDR2 SVAAGI. Germline trimming cut 4 bases from V and 5 bases from J; bases unmatched to any gene: 9. The DNA for the CDR3 is TGTGCCAGCAGTTCCCCGACTAGCGGGACACGGGAGACCCAGTACTTC. Translated: CASSSPTSGTRETQYF.

In its sample, this clonotype was seen many times. This sequence joins TRBV12-3 or TRBV12-4 and TRBJ1-5; D remains ambiguous. The CDR3 is made up of 14 amino acids. Trimming left V 2 bases short and J 3 bases short, with 8 bases between. This CDR3 reads CASSLWPFNQPQHF. CDR3 DNA sequence: TGTGCCAGCAGTTTATGGCCCTTCAATCAGCCCCAGCATTTT.

This clonotype has more than one count but fewer than ten. A read error may be the cause here, since a much bigger clone is one base away. The rearrangement links TRBV5-1 to TRBJ2-5; D is uncertain. Per the germline V gene, CDR1 is SGHRS and CDR2 is YFSETQ. This CDR3 contains 12 residues. CDR3: CASSPEAEIQYF. The CDR3 DNA reads as TGCGCCAGCAGCCCCGAGGCAGAGATCCAGTACTTC.

This clonotype was detected once. This chain connects TRBV6-1 to TRBJ2-5, with 7 bases fitting TRBD1. Per the germline V gene, CDR1 is MNHNS and CDR2 is SASEGT. The J segment lost 5 bases and the V segment lost 0 bases, leaving 6 bases of the junction unmatched. The CDR3 sequence is 15 residues long. DNA for the CDR3: TGTGCCAGCAGTGAAGCTGGACAGGACGGGGAGACCCAGTACTTC. Amino acid sequence: CASSEAGQDGETQYF.

About this clonotype itself: A much larger clone lies a single base off, so this may be a read error. The V gene is TRBV28, the J gene TRBJ1-2; 10 nucleotides align to TRBD1. Germline CDR1 is MDHEN and CDR2 is SYDVKM. The CDR3 sequence is 15 residues long. The DNA for the CDR3 is TGTGCCAGCAGAGAGACAGGGGGCCGGTACTATGGCTGCACCTTC. Translation: CASRETGGRYYGCTF.

This clonotype was detected only a few times. The V call is TRBV7-3, the J call TRBJ2-2; the match to TRBD2 covers 8 bases. CDR3 size: 15 residues. Germline V lookup: CDR1 SGHTA, CDR2 FQGTGA. V dropped 4 bases and J dropped 7; count of bases not matched to a gene: 8. Here the CDR3 DNA reads TGTGCCAGCAGCTCCCCGGGGGGGCGGGACGGGGAGCTGTTTTTT. It codes for CASSSPGGRDGELFF.

J is TRBJ2-2 and V is TRBV6-1; the D gene is possibly TRBD1 (6 bases). Trimming removed 8 bases at V and 0 bases at J, with 16 bases between. The CDR3 is made up of 16 amino acids. The V gene's germline CDR1 is MNHNS and CDR2 SASEGT. The CDR3 DNA reads as TGTGCCAGCCGACGACAGGCCGGGTCGAACACCGGGGAGCTGTTTTTT. Its protein is CASRRQAGSNTGELFF.

This clonotype was seen repeatedly, ten times or more. J is TRBJ1-2 and V is TRBV2; D possibly corresponds to TRBD1 (5 bases). Looked up from germline, CDR1 is SNHLY and CDR2 is FYNNEI. V dropped 1 base and J dropped 5 bases, with 17 bases sitting between them. The CDR3 has 16 residues. CDR3 in amino acids: CASSEEVAGITYGYTF. In DNA form, the CDR3 reads TGTGCCAGCAGTGAAGAAGTGGCAGGGATTACTTATGGCTACACCTTC.

This clonotype was counted ten times or more. The gene calls are TRBV20-1 and TRBJ2-7; D assignment may be TRBD1 or TRBD2 (5 bases each). The length of the CDR3 is 14 residues. Germline assignment: CDR1 DFQATT and CDR2 SNEGSKA (reference sequence). Trimming took 6 bases from V and 0 from J, leaving 15 bases between them. CDR3 DNA sequence: TGCAGTGCCACCGGGACGGTCACCTCCTACGAGCAGTACTTC. Translated: CSATGTVTSYEQYF.

This clonotype was found a few times. J is TRBJ1-2 and V is TRBV4-3, with 9 bases that match TRBD1. Unmatched junction bases numbered 3, after V lost 0 bases and J lost 4 bases. CDR1 and CDR2 from the germline V gene are LGHNA and YSLEER. The CDR3 runs to 15 residues. CDR3 DNA: TGCGCCAGCAGCCAAGACACAGGGGGCGTCTATGGCTACACCTTC. This gives the protein CASSQDTGGVYGYTF.

This clonotype was counted at least ten times. The J gene is TRBJ2-5, the V gene TRBV12-3 or TRBV12-4; D remains ambiguous. This CDR3 has 11 residues. Between the trimmed V and J ends, which lost 6 bases and 9 bases, there was a span of 11 bases. CDR3 DNA sequence: TGTGCCAGCAGACGAGCCGGAGCCCAGTACTTC. This codes for CASRRAGAQYF.

The table lists this clonotype with many counts. The chain employs TRBV7-9 and TRBJ1-1; no firm D call. Germline V gene sequence: CDR1 SEHNR, CDR2 FQNEAQ (reference sequence). Trimming removed 5 bases from V and 6 bases from J, with 7 bases in between. This CDR3 contains 11 residues. CDR3 sequence reads: CASSPISEAFF. The CDR3 DNA sequence: TGTGCCAGCAGCCCGATTTCTGAAGCTTTCTTT.

This clonotype came up many times. CDR3 amino acids: CASSFWENTEAFF. CDR3 in DNA: TGTGCCAGTAGTTTCTGGGAGAACACTGAAGCTTTCTTT. The chain couples TRBV19 to TRBJ1-1; D is ambiguous. V shed 5 bases and J shed 1 base, with 8 bases lying between them. The CDR3 is made up of 13 amino acids. Germline assignment: CDR1 LNHDA and CDR2 SQIVND (reference sequence).

This clonotype was observed many times. The rearrangement links TRBV9 to TRBJ1-1; D unclear. The CDR3 has 13 amino acids. V was cut by 0 bases and J by 5 bases, with 8 bases left in between. Germline V gene lookup returns CDR1 SGDLS and CDR2 YYNGEE. The DNA of the CDR3 is TGTGCCAGCAGCGTAGCTGCGGGAACTGAAGCTTTCTTT. Its translation is CASSVAAGTEAFF.

This rearrangement joins TRBV30 to TRBJ1-1, with a weak D call TRBD1 (5 bases). CDR3 size: 14 residues. Trimming stripped 4 bases from V and 4 bases from J, with 16 bases between. Germline loops: CDR1 GTSNPN, CDR2 SVGIG (reference sequence). CDR3 protein: CAWNRGERITEAFF. CDR3 bases: TGTGCCTGGAATCGAGGGGAACGGATCACTGAAGCTTTCTTT.

About this clonotype itself: A much larger clonotype is one base distant, so this may be a read error. V usage is TRBV20-1 and J usage is TRBJ2-7; 10 bases are a match to TRBD2. The length of the CDR3 is 14 residues. Germline lookup yields CDR1 DFQATT and CDR2 SNEGSKA (reference sequence). After removal of 0 bases from V and 9 bases from J, the junction contained 8 bases not matched to a gene. CDR3 protein: CSARELAGVLRQYF. The CDR3 bases are TGCAGTGCTAGAGAGCTAGCGGGGGTCTTGAGGCAGTACTTC.

The chain employs TRBV24-1 and TRBJ1-5, with 7 bases fitting TRBD1. J gave up 7 bases and V 4 bases, and 3 bases lay outside the gene matches. Germline CDR1 is KGHDR and CDR2 is SFDVKD. This CDR3 has 13 residues. The CDR3 sequence: CATSELGQQPQHF. DNA of the CDR3: TGTGCCACCAGTGAGTTGGGACAGCAGCCCCAGCATTTT.

Ten or more counts support this clonotype. The chain has TRBV6-5 and TRBJ2-7, with a possible D match to TRBD2 (5 bases). Germline V gives CDR1 MNHEY, CDR2 SVGAGI. The ends were cut back, 3 bases at V and 0 bases at J, with 12 bases in the middle. The CDR3 runs 15 residues. CDR3: CASSYGRGSSYEQYF. For the CDR3, the DNA is TGTGCCAGCAGTTATGGGAGAGGGAGCTCCTACGAGCAGTACTTC.